The rows below give T cell receptor beta chains drawn from one sample of a study of blood T cell repertoires in COVID-19. Only in-frame clones appear in the TCRdb table, and some are missing; sequencing was by immunoSEQ multiplex PCR. In the table there are approximately 190,000 clones, roughly 91% of which are singletons. The sequenced sample was peripheral blood. These receptors originate from a middle-aged man with active or convalescent COVID-19. Each CDR3 is given with its conserved first and last residue. The order of the fields is J gene, D gene, V gene, clone size, CDR3 DNA, CDR3 protein. The D gene is left open where the match is weak. Rows may omit the clone size; those that give it use once, few, many or a size class.

>TRBJ2-3|TRBD2|TRBV7-2|.
TGTGCCAGCAGAAGGACTAGCGGCCCCACAGATACGCAGTATTTT
CASRRTSGPTDTQYF
>TRBJ1-2|.|TRBV20-1|.
TGCAGTGCCCTCGTTAACTATGGCTACACCTTC
CSALVNYGYTF
>TRBJ1-6|.|TRBV6-5|.
TGTGCCAGCAGTTACGACAGATCCGGTTCACCCCTCCACTTT
CASSYDRSGSPLHF
>TRBJ2-5|.|TRBV2|.
TGTGCCAGCAGTGCGGACATTAACCAAGAGACCCAGTACTTC
CASSADINQETQYF
>TRBJ1-2|.|TRBV6-2/TRBV6-3|.
TGTGCCAGCAGTTACGGACAAAAAAACTATGGCTACACCTTC
CASSYGQKNYGYTF
>TRBJ1-6|TRBD1|TRBV25-1|once
TGTGCCAGCAGTTTCACAGGGGGAAACGGTTCACCCCTCCACTTT
CASSFTGGNGSPLHF
>TRBJ2-2|.|TRBV7-9|once
TGTGCCAGCAGCTTTGACAGAACGAACACCGGGGAGCTGTTTTTT
CASSFDRTNTGELFF
>TRBJ1-4|TRBD1|TRBV7-2|.
TGTGCCAGCAGCCCGGGACAGGGAGAAAAACTGTTTTTT
CASSPGQGEKLFF
>TRBJ1-1|TRBD1|TRBV12-5|.
TGTGCTAGTGGCCGTGGACAGGGCCAAGCCAACACTGAAGCTTTCTTT
CASGRGQGQANTEAFF
>TRBJ1-1|.|TRBV3-1/TRBV3-2|.
TGTGCCAGCAGCCCGCTAGACGGGGCTGAAGCTTTCTTT
CASSPLDGAEAFF
>TRBJ2-7|TRBD1|TRBV19|.
TGTGCCAGTAGTCTGGGACAGAATTCCCACGAGCAGTACTTC
CASSLGQNSHEQYF
>TRBJ1-6|.|TRBV2|.
TGTGCCAGCAGTAGGGGGGGAGGCAGGAATTCACCCCTCCACTTT
CASSRGGGRNSPLHF
>TRBJ1-2|.|TRBV5-1|once
TGCGCCAGCAGCATGGACGGAGCCTATGGCTACACCTTC
CASSMDGAYGYTF
>TRBJ2-3|TRBD1|TRBV6-1|.
TGTGCCAGCAGTGAAGAGGGACAGGCCTACACAGATACGCAGTATTTT
CASSEEGQAYTDTQYF
>TRBJ1-3|.|TRBV27|.
TGTGCCAGCAGTGCCGAGATCGCCTCTGGAAACACCATATATTTT
CASSAEIASGNTIYF
>TRBJ1-1|TRBD1|TRBV7-2|.
TGTGCCAGCAGCATGAGACAGGGTCTGTACACTGAAGCTTTCTTT
CASSMRQGLYTEAFF
>TRBJ1-5|.|TRBV5-1|.
TGCGCCAGCAGCTTGGCGGGGGGTAGTAATCAGCCCCAGCATTTT
CASSLAGGSNQPQHF
>TRBJ2-2|.|TRBV18|.
TGTGCCAGCTCACTAACAGGGAATTCGAACACCGGGGAGCTGTTTTTT
CASSLTGNSNTGELFF
>TRBJ1-1|.|TRBV7-9|.
TGTGCCAGCAGCTTAGAATACGGAGATCTTGAAGCTTTCTTT
CASSLEYGDLEAFF
>TRBJ1-1|.|TRBV21-1|.
TGTGCCAGCAACAGGGGGGGCACTGAAGCTTTCTTT
CASNRGGTEAFF
>TRBJ1-2|.|TRBV9|.
TGTGCCAGCAGCGTAGGTGCTAACTATGGCTACATCTTC
CASSVGANYGYIF
>TRBJ2-7|.|TRBV2|few
TGTGCCAGCAGTGAGAGGCTAGCGATCTACGAGCAGTACTTC
CASSERLAIYEQYF
>TRBJ1-3|.|TRBV6-6|many
TGTGCCAGCAGTTACGGACGGACACCGCCGCCAAATTTT
CASSYGRTPPPNF
>TRBJ2-1|.|TRBV11-2|.
TGTGCCAGCAGCTTAGGGCGGAACAATGAGCAGTTCTTC
CASSLGRNNEQFF
>TRBJ1-1|.|TRBV5-1|.
TGCGCCAGCAGCTTATCCCCGGGATCGGTCACTGAAGCTTTCTTT
CASSLSPGSVTEAFF
>TRBJ2-7|.|TRBV7-9|.
TGTGCCAGCAGCTTGATATTACAGGGTCGATACGAGCAGTACTTC
CASSLILQGRYEQYF
>TRBJ1-1|.|TRBV12-3/TRBV12-4|.
TGTGCCAGCACCCCCACAGGGCGGGTTGAAGCTTTCTTT
CASTPTGRVEAFF
>TRBJ1-4|.|TRBV10-3|.
TGTGCCCTACCGGGGGATGCTAATGAAAAACTGTTTTTT
CALPGDANEKLFF
>TRBJ1-5|.|TRBV7-3|.
TGTGCCAGCAGCTTGGCCCCCCAGCATTTT
CASSLAPQHF
>TRBJ1-2|.|TRBV6-1|once
TGTGCCAGCAGTGAAGATTTAGGGTCGGGAGTTTCTTCGGGCTACACCTTC
CASSEDLGSGVSSGYTF
>TRBJ1-3|.|TRBV6-1|.
TGTGCCAGCAGTGAAGCGCACAGGGTTAACACCATATATTTT
CASSEAHRVNTIYF
>TRBJ1-4|.|TRBV25-1|.
TGTGCCAGCAGTTCCGGGACAAGAGCTGAAAAACTGTTTTTT
CASSSGTRAEKLFF
>TRBJ2-1|.|TRBV27|.
TGTGCCAGCAGTTTATTGCTGTCGGGTCAATCCAGCTTAAATGAGCAGTTCTTC
CASSLLLSGQSSLNEQFF
>TRBJ1-6|.|TRBV5-5|.
TGTGCCAGCAGCTTGGACCCAGGGGTGACTTCACCCCTCCACTTT
CASSLDPGVTSPLHF
>TRBJ1-2|.|TRBV28|.
TGTGCCAGCAGTTTGGGCTCTTCTTGGGATGGCTACACCTTC
CASSLGSSWDGYTF
>TRBJ1-1|.|TRBV7-9|.
TGTGCCAGCAGCCCCGTGCGGGGGCAGAACACTGAAGCTTTCTTT
CASSPVRGQNTEAFF
>TRBJ2-3|TRBD2|TRBV4-3|.
TGCGCCAGCAGCCAAGATTTCAGCGGGGCTGCAGATACGCAGTATTTT
CASSQDFSGAADTQYF
>TRBJ2-3|TRBD2|TRBV28|.
TGTGCCAGCAGCCTTAGCGGGACCCAAGATACGCAGTATTTT
CASSLSGTQDTQYF
>TRBJ2-6|TRBD1|TRBV7-2|.
TGTGCCAGCAGCTTTCCCCCCGCAGGGGGCGCTGGGGCCAACGTCCTGACTTTC
CASSFPPAGGAGANVLTF
>TRBJ2-1|.|TRBV11-2|once
TGTGCCTCCGGGGCAGGGGCCAATTACAATGAGCAGTTCTTC
CASGAGANYNEQFF